A single sample is the source of the 22 T cell receptor beta chains below, sequenced in a study of blood T cell repertoires in COVID-19. Some clones are missing from TCRdb's copy, which holds only in-frame ones; the method was immunoSEQ multiplex PCR. The sample yields 150,000 to 200,000 clones, around nine tenths seen once. Sequencing was done on a sample of peripheral blood. The receptors were sampled from a man between 18 and 35 years old with active or convalescent COVID-19.

The J gene is TRBJ2-3, the V gene TRBV9, with 8 bases identical to TRBD2. The germline CDR1 and CDR2 sequences are SGDLS and YYNGEE. V lost 0 bases and J lost 2; bases outside the gene matches: 8. The CDR3 has 17 residues. The CDR3 region is CASSVVGRGLVTDTQYF. The CDR3 DNA sequence: TGTGCCAGCAGCGTAGTCGGCCGGGGACTAGTCACAGATACGCAGTATTTT.

This clone was recorded once. The rearrangement links TRBV29-1 to TRBJ2-3; maybe TRBD1 (5 bases). Germline values: CDR1 SQVTM, CDR2 ANQGSEA. The CDR3 consists of 12 residues. The V gene lost 7 bases and the J gene lost 5 bases, with 13 bases spanning the gap. As DNA, the CDR3 is TGCAGCGAGATCCAGGGTGGAGATACGCAGTATTTT. Translating it yields CSEIQGGDTQYF.

This clone appeared a single time. V gene TRBV2 combines with J gene TRBJ1-3, with D uncertain. The CDR3 spans 15 residues. Germline loops: CDR1 SNHLY, CDR2 FYNNEI. V was clipped by 5 bases and J by 0 bases, with 11 bases between them. The DNA of the CDR3 is TGTGCCAGCAGTCAAGTTAGAAGCTCTGGAAACACCATATATTTT. It translates to CASSQVRSSGNTIYF.

The chain recombines TRBV27 with TRBJ1-5; D is ambiguous. Germline CDR1 reads MNHEY; CDR2 reads SMNVEV (reference sequence). The CDR3 loop spans 13 amino acids. V lost 2 bases, J lost 5 bases, and 7 bases lay in between. Written as DNA, the CDR3 is TGTGCCAGCAGTTTAGCCAGATATCAGCCCCAGCATTTT. Protein: CASSLARYQPQHF.

The chain is built from TRBV27 and TRBJ2-7, with D perhaps matching TRBD2 (6 bases). V shed 2 bases and J shed 6 bases, with 14 bases lying between them. The CDR3 is 14 residues long. Per the germline V gene, CDR1 is MNHEY and CDR2 is SMNVEV (reference sequence). The CDR3 nucleotides read TGTGCCAGCAGTTTACACGGGGGAGCGGGCGAGCAGTACTTC. Its translation is CASSLHGGAGEQYF.

The J gene is TRBJ2-3, the V gene TRBV10-3, with a weak D call TRBD1 (6 bases). The CDR3 has 14 amino acids. Germline CDR1 is ENHRY and CDR2 is SYGVKD. Trimming stripped 7 bases from V and 2 bases from J, with 13 bases between. In DNA form, the CDR3 reads TGTGCCATCACCAAGGGGGACCTCACAGATACGCAGTATTTT. Its translation: CAITKGDLTDTQYF.

This rearrangement joins TRBV4-2 to TRBJ1-6; 8 bases are a match to TRBD1. The V and J ends lost 0 bases and 10 bases, in that order; junction bases with no gene match: 11. The length of the CDR3 is 17 residues. CDR1 is LGHNA and CDR2 is YNFKEQ in the germline V gene. In DNA, the CDR3 is TGTGCCAGCAGCCAAGAGGGGACCGGGACAGGATACTCACCCCTCCACTTT. This sequence encodes CASSQEGTGTGYSPLHF.

This clone was observed once. The V call is TRBV7-3, the J call TRBJ2-5, with TRBD2 identical over 7 bases. J lost 5 bases, V lost 0 bases, and 3 bases had no gene match. This CDR3 has 14 residues. CDR1 and CDR2 from the germline V gene are SGHTA and FQGTGA. The CDR3 protein is CASSLTGGGETQYF. CDR3 nucleotide sequence: TGTGCCAGCAGCTTAACCGGGGGAGGGGAGACCCAGTACTTC.

V gene TRBV19 combines with J gene TRBJ1-5; the D gene is possibly TRBD1 (5 bases). Germline V gene sequence: CDR1 LNHDA, CDR2 SQIVND (reference sequence). V was trimmed by 4 bases and J by 6 bases, leaving 16 bases between them. The CDR3 sequence is 15 residues long. The CDR3 is CASSTGTAEGQPQHF. The CDR3 nucleotides read TGTGCCAGTAGTACCGGGACCGCGGAGGGTCAGCCCCAGCATTTT. Looking up the rest from reference TRBV19 and TRBJ1-5 gives the full variable domain: DGGITQSPKYLFRKEGQNVTLSCEQNLNHDAMYWYRQDPGQGLRLIYYSQIVNDFQKGDIAEGYSVSREKKESFPLTVTSAQKNPTAFYLCASSTGTAEGQPQHFGDGTRLSIL.

This chain links TRBV5-6 with TRBJ2-1; 8 nucleotides align to TRBD2. The length of the CDR3 is 18 residues. V shed 0 bases, J shed 4 bases, and the junction held 12 bases outside the gene matches. The germline V gene has CDR1 SGHDT and CDR2 YYEEEE. For the CDR3, the DNA is TGTGCCAGCAGCTTGGCCGGTGTGTTAGTAGCGGGGTACAATGAGCAGTTCTTC. Its protein product is CASSLAGVLVAGYNEQFF.

This chain joins TRBV6-4 and TRBJ2-1; TRBD2 might be the D (6 bases). Trimming stripped 4 bases from V and 0 bases from J, with 10 bases between. Looked up from germline, CDR1 is MRHNA and CDR2 is SNTAGT. The CDR3 contains 15 residues. DNA for the CDR3: TGTGCCAGCAGTGTAGCGGTGTCCTCCTACAATGAGCAGTTCTTC. Its translation: CASSVAVSSYNEQFF.

The CDR3 DNA reads TGTGCCAGCAGCCTACGGACAGGGGGCATTGACGAGCAGTACTTC. This gives the protein CASSLRTGGIDEQYF. The chain is built from TRBV14 and TRBJ2-7; 11 nucleotides agree with TRBD1. The CDR3 loop spans 15 amino acids. Losses at the gene ends were 4 bases for V and 5 bases for J; bases not matched to a gene: 7. The V gene's germline CDR1 is SGHDN and CDR2 FVKESK. The full variable domain, with the rest looked up from reference TRBV14 and TRBJ2-7, is EAGVTQFPSHSVIEKGQTVTLRCDPISGHDNLYWYRRVMGKEIKFLLHFVKESKQDESGMPNNRFLAERTGGTYSTLKVQPAELEDSGVYFCASSLRTGGIDEQYFGPGTRLTVT.

This chain joins TRBV9 and TRBJ2-7; the D gene is possibly TRBD2 (5 bases). The V gene's germline CDR1 is SGDLS and CDR2 YYNGEE. The V end was cut by 7 bases, the J end by 6 bases, with 5 bases between. This CDR3 is 9 amino acids long. This CDR3 is CASAGEQYF. The CDR3 bases are TGTGCCAGCGCGGGCGAGCAGTACTTC.

This sequence joins TRBV4-1 and TRBJ2-1; D is possibly TRBD2 (6 bases). V lost 4 bases and J lost 9, with 16 bases in between. Germline V gene lookup returns CDR1 MGHRA and CDR2 YSYEKL. The CDR3 has 14 amino acids. In nucleotides, the CDR3 is TGCGCCAGCAGCCGAGGGACTTACGAGGGTGAGCAGTTCTTC. Amino acid sequence: CASSRGTYEGEQFF.

V is TRBV5-1 and J is TRBJ2-2; the match to TRBD1 covers 8 bases. Trimming at V came to 4 bases and at J to 6 bases, leaving 8 bases not matched to a gene. Germline V gene data show CDR1 as SGHRS and CDR2 as YFSETQ. CDR3 size: 15 residues. The CDR3 coding sequence is TGCGCCAGCAGCACCGGACAGGGTATGGCCGGGGAGCTGTTTTTT. Translation: CASSTGQGMAGELFF.

J is TRBJ2-7 and V is TRBV2; weak D call: TRBD1 (6 bases). V lost 5 bases and J 4 bases, leaving 12 bases between the germline ends. Germline CDR1 SNHLY, CDR2 FYNNEI. The CDR3 runs 13 residues. CDR3 in DNA: TGTGCCAGCAGTCGACAGGACCGGTACGAGCAGTACGTC. It encodes CASSRQDRYEQYV.

The rearrangement uses TRBV19 and TRBJ1-5; tentatively, D is TRBD1 (6 bases). Germline V gene data show CDR1 as LNHDA and CDR2 as SQIVND (reference sequence). Trimming removed 8 bases at V and 7 bases at J, with 24 bases between. The CDR3 extends over 16 amino acids. DNA of the CDR3: TGTGCCAGTGCACAAAACACGAACAGGGTTGGGCAGCCCCAGCATTTT. The encoded protein is CASAQNTNRVGQPQHF.

The chain uses TRBV7-3 and TRBJ2-3, with 7 nucleotides matching TRBD1. The CDR3 contains 15 residues. CDR1 and CDR2 from the germline V gene are SGHTA and FQGTGA. V lost 5 bases to trimming and J lost 3 bases; unmatched junction nucleotides: 8. CDR3 residues: CASSAGGVGTDTQYF. In nucleotides, the CDR3 is TGTGCCAGCAGCGCAGGGGGAGTTGGGACAGATACGCAGTATTTT.

The rearrangement links TRBV7-9 to TRBJ2-5; possible D gene TRBD1, 5 bases. CDR1 and CDR2 (germline): SEHNR, FQNEAQ (reference sequence). CDR3 length: 14 amino acids. V shed 5 bases and J shed 5 bases, with 15 bases lying between them. CDR3 in amino acids: CASSQSGSRETQYF. CDR3 bases: TGTGCCAGCAGCCAATCAGGGTCCCGGGAGACCCAGTACTTC.

The chain has TRBV4-2 and TRBJ1-5; the D gene is possibly TRBD1 (5 bases). There are 14 residues in the CDR3. The germline CDR1 and CDR2 sequences are LGHNA and YNFKEQ. The V end lost 0 bases, the J end lost 7 bases, and 10 bases lay between the germline ends. CDR3 in DNA: TGTGCCAGCAGCCAAGACGGGGGAGAACAGCCCCAGCATTTT. Amino acids: CASSQDGGEQPQHF.

The rearrangement joins TRBV27 to TRBJ1-5; perhaps TRBD1 as D (5 bases). Per germline, CDR1 MNHEY and CDR2 SMNVEV (reference sequence). The CDR3 is 13 residues long. Trimming left V 3 bases short and J 9 bases short, with 12 bases between. As DNA, the CDR3 is TGTGCCAGCAGTTTGTCAGGGTGGGGGCCCCAGCATTTT. It is translated as CASSLSGWGPQHF.

The chain has TRBV6-5 and TRBJ1-1; perhaps TRBD1 as D (5 bases). V lost 2 bases and J 0 bases, leaving 10 bases between the germline ends. The germline V gene has CDR1 MNHEY and CDR2 SVGAGI. This CDR3 region has 15 residues. The CDR3, as DNA: TGTGCCAGCAGTTACAGGGGCCTTATGAACACTGAAGCTTTCTTT. Translation: CASSYRGLMNTEAFF.